This TCR beta chain was sequenced for a study of radiotherapy plus CTLA-4 blockade in lung cancer (dated by TCRdb to 2017 to 2018). As for the study more broadly: Objective responses occurred in approximately 19% of enrolled patients, and 31% achieved disease control.

The study tested focal radiation therapy combined with CTLA-4 blockade (ipilimumab) in patients with chemo-refractory metastatic non-small-cell lung cancer. Results the study describes overall, beyond this receptor: After treatment with radiotherapy and ipilimumab, TCR clones that came from tumors expanded in the peripheral blood. Early dynamic changes in blood T cell clones, together with increased serum interferon-beta after radiation, were reported as the strongest predictors of response.

The method was the immunoSEQ multiplex PCR assay. TCRdb obtained this table from immuneACCESS and retained in-frame rearrangements with V and J assigned. These tables miss some clones; where compared with another copy, unresolved V genes account for less than half of the shortfall, and the remainder is unexplained. This sample gives fewer than 70,000 clones in total; 70% to 80% of them show up just once. The leading ten clones occupy roughly 10% of the sample. Notes on this clone: This receptor's antigen is unknown. Base qualities are missing; no much larger clone stands one base away.

The CDR3 starts with the cysteine, ends with the phenylalanine, and has 14 residues. Only the CDR3 portion is preserved as DNA: 42 bases, with reading frame beginning at the first base. The V and J ends are trimmed by 0 bases and 9 bases, leaving 11 bases between them. In the germline V gene, CDR1 corresponds to MNHEY and CDR2 to SVGAGI. The clonotype comes from a human donor with non-small cell lung cancer who had a complete response to radiotherapy plus ipilimumab. The V and J segments used are TRBV6-5 and TRBJ2-2, with no D gene named confidently. This specimen consisted of peripheral blood, obtained from a patient treated with radiotherapy plus ipilimumab. The nucleotides read TGTGCCAGCAGTTACTCGGCTCTCATCCGGGAGCTGTTTTTT. Its protein product is CASSYSALIRELFF.